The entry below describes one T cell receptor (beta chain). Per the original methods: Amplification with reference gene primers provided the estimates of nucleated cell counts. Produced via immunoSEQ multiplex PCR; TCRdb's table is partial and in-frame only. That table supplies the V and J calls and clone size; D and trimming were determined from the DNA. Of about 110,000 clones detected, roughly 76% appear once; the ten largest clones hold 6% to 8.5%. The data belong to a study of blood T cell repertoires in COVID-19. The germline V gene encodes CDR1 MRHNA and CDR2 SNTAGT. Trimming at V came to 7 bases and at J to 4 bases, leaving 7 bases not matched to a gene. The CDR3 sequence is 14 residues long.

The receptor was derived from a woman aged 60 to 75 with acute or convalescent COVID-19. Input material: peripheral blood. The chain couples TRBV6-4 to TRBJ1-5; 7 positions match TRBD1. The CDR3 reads CASNRDSSNQPQHF. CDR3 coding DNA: TGTGCCAGCAACCGGGACAGCTCTAATCAGCCCCAGCATTTT.